This TCR beta chain came from a study of OX40 agonist ivuxolimab in advanced cancers. Study information: Patients received ivuxolimab, an agonistic anti-OX40 (CD134) antibody. A male proportion of about 86% was recorded, with mean age 60 years and range about 23 to 90.

This clone was picked up one time. J lost 2 bases, V lost 8 bases, and 3 bases had no gene match. The length of the CDR3 is 15 residues. Germline lookup yields CDR1 SGHTA and CDR2 FQGTGA. Profiling relied on immunoSEQ multiplex PCR, and the TCRdb table lists in-frame clones only, not all of them. The data show some 30,000 clones, 85% to 95% seen once. J is TRBJ2-1 and V is TRBV7-3; 13 nucleotides match TRBD2. The clonotype comes from an adult with an advanced solid tumor such as melanoma, head and neck, liver or kidney cancer. The input for sequencing was CD4+ or CD8+ T cells sorted from blood, taken in a trial of the OX40 agonist ivuxolimab. CDR3 residues: CASRLAGGTYNEQFF. In DNA, the CDR3 is TGTGCCAGCCGACTAGCGGGGGGTACCTACAATGAGCAGTTCTTC. Filled out from reference TRBV7-3 and TRBJ2-1, the complete variable domain reads GAGVSQTPSNKVTEKGKYVELRCDPISGHTALYWYRQSLGQGPEFLIYFQGTGAADDSGLPNDRFFAVRPEGSVSTLKIQRTERGDSAVYLCASRLAGGTYNEQFFGPGTRLTVL.